This TCR beta chain appears in the sequencing data of a study of CXCR3-negative and CXCR3-positive naive CD8 T cells. Looked up from germline, CDR1 is SEHNR and CDR2 is FQNEAQ (reference sequence). The CDR3 extends over 13 amino acids. This clonotype counts as medium-sized (0.01 to 0.1%) by frequency. Its target is unknown. Study-wide findings and caveats: Cryopreservation partially lowered CXCR3 expression, so most assays used fresh PBMCs.

It was by 5' RACE with UMI labels that the TRB cDNA libraries were prepared. TCRdb re-called the 5' RACE reads; every CDR3 protein appears as one record, without DNA. The specimen's table records 8,500 to 10,000 distinct CDR3 sequences. The specimen was naive CXCR3- CD8+ T cells from blood. Sample subset: CD45RO-CCR7+CD27+CD95- naive CD8+ T cells lacking CXCR3 (TNR3-). The sequence was collected from a human donor in good health. Some clones in this sample may be carry-over from other donors' samples. The rearrangement joins TRBV7-9 to TRBJ1-2; TCRdb's D call of TRBD1 is untestable without DNA. The CDR3 protein is CASSLGLGPPSTF.